The T cell receptor beta chain under discussion was sequenced for a study of memory CD4+ T cells and cytomegalovirus serostatus. The sort gate was single viable CD3+CD4+CD8-CD45RO+ cells for memory CD4+ T cells. TCRdb's copy holds only in-frame clones and misses some; the assay was immunoSEQ multiplex PCR. The sample carries 52,000 or so clones, 70% to 80% recorded once. V shed 2 bases and J shed 3 bases, with 9 bases lying between them. This CDR3 comprises 14 residues. The germline gives CDR1 SGHDT, CDR2 YYEEEE. The sequencing input was memory CD4+ T cells from blood. The sequence came from an adult in good health and CMV-seronegative. The J gene is TRBJ2-1, the V gene TRBV5-6; D is undetermined. CDR3 amino acids: CASSFVYSYNEQFF. CDR3 sequence (DNA): TGTGCCAGCAGCTTCGTGTACAGCTACAATGAGCAGTTCTTC.